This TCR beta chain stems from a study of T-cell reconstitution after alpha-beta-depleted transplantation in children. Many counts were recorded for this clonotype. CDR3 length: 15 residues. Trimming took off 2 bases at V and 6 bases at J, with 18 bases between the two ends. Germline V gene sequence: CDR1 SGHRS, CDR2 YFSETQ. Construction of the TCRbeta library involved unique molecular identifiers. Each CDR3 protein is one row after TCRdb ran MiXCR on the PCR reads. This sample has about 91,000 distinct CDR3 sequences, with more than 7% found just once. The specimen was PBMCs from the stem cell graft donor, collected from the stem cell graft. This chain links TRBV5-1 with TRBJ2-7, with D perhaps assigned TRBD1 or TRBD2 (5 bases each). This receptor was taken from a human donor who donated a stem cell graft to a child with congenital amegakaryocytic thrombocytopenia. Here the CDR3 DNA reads TGCGCCAGCAGCTTCAACAGTCCCCGTGGGACCGAGCAGTACTTC. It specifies CASSFNSPRGTEQYF.